These T cell receptor beta chains were read from a single sample in a study of breast tumors, draining lymph nodes, adjacent tissues. From the multiplex PCR reads, TCRdb called clonotypes with MiXCR, one entry per CDR3 protein. The table lists over 200,000 distinct CDR3 sequences, 32% of them singletons. Sequencing input: axillary lymph node tissue. All receptors come from a female donor with breast cancer. Some clones in this sample may be carry-over from other donors' samples. Both conserved end residues are part of each CDR3.

V gene: TRBV5-1; J gene: TRBJ2-7; CDR3 protein: CASSLFDRVGEQYF
V gene: TRBV5-6; J gene: TRBJ1-2; CDR3 protein: CASSLSNYGYTF
V gene: TRBV29-1; J gene: TRBJ1-4; CDR3 protein: CSVQGGGNEKLFF
V gene: TRBV20-1; J gene: TRBJ1-1; CDR3 protein: CSALPGPGAQVNTEAFF
V gene: TRBV19; J gene: TRBJ1-6; CDR3 protein: CASSRQNNSPLHF
V gene: TRBV2; J gene: TRBJ2-1; CDR3 protein: CASSLQSPGHFGRNEQFF
V gene: TRBV24-1; J gene: TRBJ2-5; CDR3 protein: CATGGRETQYF
V gene: TRBV7-2; J gene: TRBJ2-7; CDR3 protein: CASSSRTSGEQYF
V gene: TRBV7-2; J gene: TRBJ1-5; CDR3 protein: CASSLAGGGQPQHF
V gene: TRBV2; J gene: TRBJ2-3; CDR3 protein: CASSVNRVTDTQYF
V gene: TRBV28; J gene: TRBJ1-2; CDR3 protein: CASREQGAWGYTF
V gene: TRBV6-6; J gene: TRBJ2-7; CDR3 protein: CASSYGLAGVEQYF
V gene: TRBV11-2; J gene: TRBJ2-7; CDR3 protein: CASSSNQGAEYEQYF
V gene: TRBV6-5; J gene: TRBJ2-3; CDR3 protein: CASSHSRGRTDTQYF
V gene: TRBV6-5; J gene: TRBJ2-7; CDR3 protein: CASSYPTSGSYHEQYF
V gene: TRBV7-2; J gene: TRBJ1-2; CDR3 protein: CASSQDTGTGAGYPF
V gene: TRBV2; J gene: TRBJ2-5; CDR3 protein: CASSERSRPGETQYF
V gene: TRBV9; J gene: TRBJ2-5; CDR3 protein: CASSLHSRGVGETQYF
V gene: TRBV19; J gene: TRBJ2-7; CDR3 protein: CASGIPGYYEQYF
V gene: TRBV6-6; J gene: TRBJ2-5; CDR3 protein: CASSYGTGKETQYF
V gene: TRBV2; J gene: TRBJ2-7; CDR3 protein: CAGLGTVGDEQYF
V gene: TRBV30; J gene: TRBJ2-6; CDR3 protein: CAWSRTGVSGANVLTF
V gene: TRBV7-9; J gene: TRBJ1-3; CDR3 protein: CASSLVSQIGNTIYF
V gene: TRBV12-3/TRBV12-4; J gene: TRBJ2-2; CDR3 protein: CACGEPNTGELFF
V gene: TRBV6-1; J gene: TRBJ1-2; CDR3 protein: CASLWAAGLNYGYTF
V gene: TRBV19; J gene: TRBJ1-5; CDR3 protein: CASSMRGLSNQPQHF
V gene: TRBV19; J gene: TRBJ2-1; CDR3 protein: CASSLGLAGVKFF
V gene: TRBV11-3; J gene: TRBJ2-5; CDR3 protein: CASSQGGTSGSVQETQYF
V gene: TRBV20-1; J gene: TRBJ2-3; CDR3 protein: CSATRGLGAGETTDTQYF
V gene: TRBV2; J gene: TRBJ1-2; CDR3 protein: CASRPKGQGPYGYTF
V gene: TRBV27; J gene: TRBJ2-6; CDR3 protein: CASSQARAEANVLTF
V gene: TRBV27; J gene: TRBJ2-3; CDR3 protein: CASSLAVNTDTQYF
V gene: TRBV5-4; J gene: TRBJ2-6; CDR3 protein: CASSLPPAANVLTF
V gene: TRBV6-1; J gene: TRBJ2-7; CDR3 protein: CASSEAGYEQYF
V gene: TRBV5-5; J gene: TRBJ1-5; CDR3 protein: CASSSTGQAGLPQHF
V gene: TRBV28; J gene: TRBJ1-6; CDR3 protein: CASSLGGTSSYNSPLHF
V gene: TRBV7-8; J gene: TRBJ2-5; CDR3 protein: CASSLVAPFGEGRETQYF
V gene: TRBV5-1; J gene: TRBJ1-1; CDR3 protein: CASSSTDRIGTEAFF
V gene: TRBV10-3; J gene: TRBJ2-1; CDR3 protein: CAISPDYYNEQFF
V gene: TRBV4-3; J gene: TRBJ2-5; CDR3 protein: CASSPERGVLKYF
V gene: TRBV30; J gene: TRBJ2-3; CDR3 protein: CAWSVGGGEVDTQYF
V gene: TRBV10-3; J gene: TRBJ1-6; CDR3 protein: CAIEGYWNSPLHF
V gene: TRBV7-9; J gene: TRBJ2-1; CDR3 protein: CASSLLAGAIEQFF
V gene: TRBV7-6; J gene: TRBJ2-7; CDR3 protein: CASSQTSGYEQYF
V gene: TRBV28; J gene: TRBJ1-5; CDR3 protein: CASSLTSYGNQPQHF
V gene: TRBV20-1; J gene: TRBJ2-3; CDR3 protein: CSARLAGRDTQYF
V gene: TRBV12-3/TRBV12-4; J gene: TRBJ2-7; CDR3 protein: CASSSSEINYEQYF
V gene: TRBV4-1; J gene: TRBJ2-7; CDR3 protein: CASSHGTGSVYEQYF